A selection of T cell receptor beta chains follows, all from one sample in a study of beta chain features in type 1 diabetes. Clones were read by immunoSEQ multiplex PCR, and TCRdb kept only the in-frame ones, dropping some. This sample has almost 350,000 clones, with 7% to 9% found just once. The sample was central memory CD4+ T cells from blood. These receptors all come from a young woman in good health. Both conserved end residues are trimmed from each CDR3.

j_call v_call cdr3_aa
TRBJ2-1 TRBV18 ASSHGTGNNEQF
TRBJ1-1 TRBV28 ASSFFSGGTEAF
TRBJ2-3 TRBV29-1 SVEEIGATDTQY
TRBJ2-3 TRBV21-1 ASSPARTPSGDTQY
TRBJ2-3 TRBV11-2 ASSLAPYTDTQY
TRBJ2-5 TRBV18 ASSQQGLGQETQY
TRBJ2-1 TRBV7-3 ASSLGTGGSGEQF
TRBJ2-3 TRBV11-3 ASSSLWGETQY
TRBJ2-1 TRBV7-9 ASSLSYLAGEDEQF
TRBJ2-1 TRBV5-5 ASSRTSGSPYNEQF
TRBJ2-1 TRBV10-3 ATRGWDSYNEQF
TRBJ2-2 TRBV7-3 ASTPRERERTNTGELF
TRBJ2-1 TRBV2 ASSEDSSVSYNEQF
TRBJ1-5 TRBV6-1 ASSEEKDRGNQPQH
TRBJ1-2 TRBV28 ASSSFYGYT
TRBJ2-7 TRBV6-5 ASSYARDSYEQY
TRBJ1-2 TRBV4-3 ASSQELVKGFTVYGYT
TRBJ1-5 TRBV25-1 ASSDIQANQPQH
TRBJ2-3 TRBV10-2 ASTGWGFTDTQY
TRBJ2-3 TRBV4-3 ASSHRRTSGIADTQY
TRBJ1-2 TRBV6-1 ASSELGLYGYT
TRBJ2-3 TRBV19 ASSVRLAADTQY
TRBJ1-5 TRBV30 AWTLQGALVQPQH
TRBJ2-1 TRBV5-1 ASSLRSGPKGNNEQF
TRBJ2-7 TRBV4-3 ASSQEWRGSYEQY
TRBJ2-3 TRBV10-3 AISEGAASGTDTQY
TRBJ2-7 TRBV7-2 ASTHKTTGTYEQY
TRBJ2-7 TRBV19 ASSISARSYEQY
TRBJ2-7 TRBV19 ASSIRQEGEQY
TRBJ2-7 TRBV20-1 SARVVYEQY
TRBJ1-4 TRBV4-2 ASSQGRGSEKLF
TRBJ1-2 TRBV7-2 ASSADADGYGYT
TRBJ2-7 TRBV4-1 ASSHETSGRGYEQY
TRBJ1-5 TRBV10-2 ASAGQAIDQPQH
TRBJ1-2 TRBV28 ASSSYPGYT
TRBJ2-5 TRBV4-2 ASSQGKRSGQETQY
TRBJ1-2 TRBV5-6 ASSFGQEHYGYT
TRBJ2-3 TRBV4-2 ASTSVALGTDTQY
TRBJ1-1 TRBV7-2 ASSLGFRNMNTEAF
TRBJ2-1 TRBV9 ASSVSPSYNEQF
TRBJ1-1 TRBV6-1 ASSLTTGENTEAF
TRBJ2-5 TRBV21-1 ASSKEFCRETQY
TRBJ2-4 TRBV4-1 ASSQIQEPLAKNIQY
TRBJ2-3 TRBV13 ASSRTKSTSGSTDTQY
TRBJ2-5 TRBV10-3 AIRQGPGETQY
TRBJ2-7 TRBV7-9 ASSLPGLAGGEQY
TRBJ2-1 TRBV27 ASSFGQGVYNEQF
TRBJ2-1 TRBV6-5 ASSYSRTSGLGEQF
TRBJ2-7 TRBV6-5 ASGINYEQY
TRBJ2-4 TRBV5-5 ASSSGAAWNIQY
TRBJ2-7 TRBV28 ASSSPGTGLYEQY
TRBJ2-3 TRBV15 ATSRDPSGGTDTQY
TRBJ1-1 TRBV4-2 ASSQDRTGRTEAF
TRBJ1-2 TRBV19 ASSRDNYGYT
TRBJ2-5 TRBV10-1 ASSRQGQETQY